The rows below give T cell receptor beta chains drawn from one sample of a study of cytomegalovirus exposure and HLA in healthy donors. Profiled with immunoSEQ multiplex PCR; TCRdb holds only in-frame clones, not every one. The sample holds about 180,000 clones, just over 70% seen once. Sequenced sample: PBMCs. These receptor sequences come from a human donor in good health. CDR3s leave out the opening cysteine and the closing phenylalanine or tryptophan. The order of the fields is J gene, V gene, CDR3 protein.

J: TRBJ2-5
V: TRBV9
CDR3: ASSVGSGGAGGQETQY

J: TRBJ1-5
V: TRBV10-3
CDR3: ASRDRAMSQPQH

J: TRBJ2-7
V: TRBV7-3
CDR3: ASSRTGTSYEQY

J: TRBJ1-5
V: TRBV19
CDR3: ASSIKFAREDQPQH

J: TRBJ2-7
V: TRBV14
CDR3: ASSQSRGTPSEQY

J: TRBJ2-7
V: TRBV2
CDR3: ASSRDRGHEQY

J: TRBJ1-5
V: TRBV5-1
CDR3: ASSLEGGGNQPQH

J: TRBJ2-7
V: TRBV4-1
CDR3: ASSHGQAREDEQY

J: TRBJ1-2
V: TRBV4-2
CDR3: ASSTQGFYGYT

J: TRBJ1-6
V: TRBV15
CDR3: ATSRDPGTDSPLH

J: TRBJ2-7
V: TRBV5-1
CDR3: ASSRGQGEYEQY

J: TRBJ1-1
V: TRBV10-3
CDR3: AIRHKLDRAAYTEAF

J: TRBJ1-1
V: TRBV19
CDR3: ATTHRVWTEAF

J: TRBJ1-3
V: TRBV11-1
CDR3: ASSLVDRDSHSGNTIY

J: TRBJ1-4
V: TRBV5-6
CDR3: ASSLWGQGNEKLF

J: TRBJ1-5
V: TRBV6-1
CDR3: ASSGWGRDENQPQH

J: TRBJ1-4
V: TRBV7-9
CDR3: ASSFRQGYEKLF

J: TRBJ2-7
V: TRBV10-3
CDR3: AISELAQSGGSGQY

J: TRBJ2-1
V: TRBV30
CDR3: AWNRGLSYNEQF

J: TRBJ2-1
V: TRBV2
CDR3: ASRGLAGGHEQF

J: TRBJ1-2
V: TRBV11-2
CDR3: ASSPQGGGYGYT

J: TRBJ1-1
V: TRBV18
CDR3: ASSPTGEGEAF

J: TRBJ1-5
V: TRBV6-6
CDR3: ASSVGQGGNQPQH

J: TRBJ1-1
V: TRBV27
CDR3: ASRAGRLSPGEAF

J: TRBJ2-3
V: TRBV11-2
CDR3: ASGGLAGGYTTDTQY

J: TRBJ1-1
V: TRBV6-1
CDR3: ASNAVTGGNTEAF

J: TRBJ2-2
V: TRBV5-1
CDR3: ASTPGWAGGTGELF

J: TRBJ2-5
V: TRBV19
CDR3: ASRIRTGGKTQY

J: TRBJ2-3
V: TRBV5-6
CDR3: ASSPQAGVSTDTQY

J: TRBJ2-5
V: TRBV5-6
CDR3: ASSSVEGARETQY

J: TRBJ2-3
V: TRBV11-2
CDR3: ASSLPPGLAGGYTDTQY

J: TRBJ2-1
V: TRBV25-1
CDR3: ASSGLAGASGFTSEQF

J: TRBJ2-1
V: TRBV5-1
CDR3: ASSLAGGDYNEQF

J: TRBJ2-3
V: TRBV7-8
CDR3: ASSLADRVTDTQY

J: TRBJ1-1
V: TRBV9
CDR3: ASSVALDTEAF

J: TRBJ2-1
V: TRBV12-5
CDR3: ASGFTWTSGGQRGSYNEQF

J: TRBJ1-1
V: TRBV5-1
CDR3: ASSLAADTEAF

J: TRBJ2-4
V: TRBV7-8
CDR3: ASSLRGGGAGGKNIQY

J: TRBJ1-2
V: TRBV10-1
CDR3: ASSNSLYGYT

J: TRBJ2-1
V: TRBV30
CDR3: AWSVPPGQSYNEQF

J: TRBJ2-1
V: TRBV11-3
CDR3: ASSPGLLASDEQF

J: TRBJ2-7
V: TRBV7-8
CDR3: ASSRGQCEQY

J: TRBJ2-7
V: TRBV7-2
CDR3: ASTRRLAGYEQY

J: TRBJ2-3
V: TRBV2
CDR3: ASSARTGGVTDTQY

J: TRBJ1-4
V: TRBV5-6
CDR3: ASSPPHGGLNEKLF

J: TRBJ2-5
V: TRBV13
CDR3: ASSTTSGQETQY

J: TRBJ1-1
V: TRBV30
CDR3: AWSAVPKTEAF

J: TRBJ2-7
V: TRBV27
CDR3: ASSLSGGQISYEQY

J: TRBJ1-5
V: TRBV19
CDR3: ASSIKEGRNQPQH

J: TRBJ1-2
V: TRBV5-1
CDR3: ASSLELPDGYT

J: TRBJ1-2
V: TRBV7-9
CDR3: ASSLATEIYGYT